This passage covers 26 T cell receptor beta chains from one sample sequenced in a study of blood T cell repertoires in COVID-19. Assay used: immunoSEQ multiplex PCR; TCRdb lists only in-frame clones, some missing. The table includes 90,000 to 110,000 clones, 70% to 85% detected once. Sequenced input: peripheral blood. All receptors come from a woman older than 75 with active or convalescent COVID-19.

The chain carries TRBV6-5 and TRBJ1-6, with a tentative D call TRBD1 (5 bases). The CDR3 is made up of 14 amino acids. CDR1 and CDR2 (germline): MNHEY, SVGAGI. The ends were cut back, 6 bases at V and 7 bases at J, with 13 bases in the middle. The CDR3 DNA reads TGTGCCAGCAGCTGGCAGGGTCGGAATTCACCCCTCCACTTT. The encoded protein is CASSWQGRNSPLHF.

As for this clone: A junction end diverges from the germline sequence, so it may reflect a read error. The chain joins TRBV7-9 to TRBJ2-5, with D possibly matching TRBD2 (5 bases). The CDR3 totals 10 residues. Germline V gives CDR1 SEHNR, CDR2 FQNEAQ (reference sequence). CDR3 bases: TGTGCCAGCAGCTTAGGAGGGCAGGACTTC. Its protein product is CASSLGGQDF.

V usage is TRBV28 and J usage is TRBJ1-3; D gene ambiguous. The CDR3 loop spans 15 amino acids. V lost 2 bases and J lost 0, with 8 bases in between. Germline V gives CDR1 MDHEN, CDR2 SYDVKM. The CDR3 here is CASSLGLISGNTIYF. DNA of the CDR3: TGTGCCAGCAGTTTAGGGCTTATCTCTGGAAACACCATATATTTT.

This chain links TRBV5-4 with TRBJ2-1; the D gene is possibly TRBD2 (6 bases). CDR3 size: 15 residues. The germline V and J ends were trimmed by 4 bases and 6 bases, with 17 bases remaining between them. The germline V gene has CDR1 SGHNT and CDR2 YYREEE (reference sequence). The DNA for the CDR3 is TGTGCCAGCAGCCTCCGGACTACCGCGGGCAATGAGCAGTTCTTC. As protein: CASSLRTTAGNEQFF.

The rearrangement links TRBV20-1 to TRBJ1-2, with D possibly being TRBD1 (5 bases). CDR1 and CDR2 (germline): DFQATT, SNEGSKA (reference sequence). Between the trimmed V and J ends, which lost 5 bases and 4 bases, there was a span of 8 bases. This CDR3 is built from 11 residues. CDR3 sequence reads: CSAPGGYGYTF. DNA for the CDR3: TGCAGTGCTCCGGGGGGCTATGGCTACACCTTC.

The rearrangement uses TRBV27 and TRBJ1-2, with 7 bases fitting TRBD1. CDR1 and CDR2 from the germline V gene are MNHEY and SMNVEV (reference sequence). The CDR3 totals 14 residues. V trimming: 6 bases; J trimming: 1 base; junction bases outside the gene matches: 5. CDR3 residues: CASRSQGGNYGYTF. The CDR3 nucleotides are TGTGCCAGCAGGTCCCAGGGGGGTAACTATGGCTACACCTTC.

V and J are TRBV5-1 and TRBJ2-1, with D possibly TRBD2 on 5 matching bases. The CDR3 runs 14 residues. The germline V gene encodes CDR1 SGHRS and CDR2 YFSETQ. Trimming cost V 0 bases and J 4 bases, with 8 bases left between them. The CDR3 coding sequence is TGCGCCAGCAGCTTGGGGGAGATTTACAATGAGCAGTTCTTC. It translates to CASSLGEIYNEQFF.

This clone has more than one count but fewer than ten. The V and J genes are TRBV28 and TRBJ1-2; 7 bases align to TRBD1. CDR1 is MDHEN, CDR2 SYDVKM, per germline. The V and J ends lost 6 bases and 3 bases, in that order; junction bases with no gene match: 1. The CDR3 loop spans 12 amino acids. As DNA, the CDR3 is TGTGCCAGCAGAGACAGGGACTATGGCTACACCTTC. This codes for CASRDRDYGYTF.

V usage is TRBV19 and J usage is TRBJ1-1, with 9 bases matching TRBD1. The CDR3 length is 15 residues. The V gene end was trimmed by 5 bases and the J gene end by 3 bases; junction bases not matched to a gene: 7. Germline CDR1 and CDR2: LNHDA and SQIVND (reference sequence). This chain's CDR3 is CASSAVGTGYTEAFF. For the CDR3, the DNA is TGTGCCAGTAGTGCCGTCGGGACAGGGTACACTGAAGCTTTCTTT.

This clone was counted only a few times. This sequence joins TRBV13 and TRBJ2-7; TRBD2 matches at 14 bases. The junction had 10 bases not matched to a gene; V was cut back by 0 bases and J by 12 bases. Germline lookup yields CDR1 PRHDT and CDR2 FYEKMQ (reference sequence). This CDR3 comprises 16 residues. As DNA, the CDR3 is TGTGCCAGCAGCTTAGGCCTGGGGGGACTAGCGGGGGATCTGTACTTC. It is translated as CASSLGLGGLAGDLYF.

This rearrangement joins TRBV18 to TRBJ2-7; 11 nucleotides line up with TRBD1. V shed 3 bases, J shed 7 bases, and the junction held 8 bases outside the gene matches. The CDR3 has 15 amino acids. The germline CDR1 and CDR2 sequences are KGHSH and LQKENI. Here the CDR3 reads CASSPPGTGGYEQYF. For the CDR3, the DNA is TGTGCCAGCTCACCTCCCGGGACAGGGGGGTATGAGCAGTACTTC. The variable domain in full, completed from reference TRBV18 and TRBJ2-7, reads NAGVMQNPRHLVRRRGQEARLRCSPMKGHSHVYWYRQLPEEGLKFMVYLQKENIIDESGMPKERFSAEFPKEGPSILRIQQVVRGDSAAYFCASSPPGTGGYEQYFGPGTRLTVT.

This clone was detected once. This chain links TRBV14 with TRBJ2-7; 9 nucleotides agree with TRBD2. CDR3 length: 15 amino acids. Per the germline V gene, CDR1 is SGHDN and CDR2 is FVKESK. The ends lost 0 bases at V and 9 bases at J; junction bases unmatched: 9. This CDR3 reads CASSQDQGGRARQYF. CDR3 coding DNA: TGTGCCAGCAGCCAAGATCAAGGCGGGAGGGCTCGGCAGTACTTC.

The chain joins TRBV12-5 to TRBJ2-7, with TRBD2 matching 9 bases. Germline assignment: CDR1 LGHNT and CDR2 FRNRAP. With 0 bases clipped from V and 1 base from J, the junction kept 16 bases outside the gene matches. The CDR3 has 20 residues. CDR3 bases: TGTGCTAGTGGTTTGGTGAGGGCGGAAATACTAGCGGGCCGATCCTACGAGCAGTACTTC. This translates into CASGLVRAEILAGRSYEQYF. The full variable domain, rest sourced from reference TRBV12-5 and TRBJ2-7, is DARVTQTPRHKVTEMGQEVTMRCQPILGHNTVFWYRQTMMQGLELLAYFRNRAPLDDSGMPKDRFSAEMPDATLATLKIQPSEPRDSAVYFCASGLVRAEILAGRSYEQYFGPGTRLTVT.

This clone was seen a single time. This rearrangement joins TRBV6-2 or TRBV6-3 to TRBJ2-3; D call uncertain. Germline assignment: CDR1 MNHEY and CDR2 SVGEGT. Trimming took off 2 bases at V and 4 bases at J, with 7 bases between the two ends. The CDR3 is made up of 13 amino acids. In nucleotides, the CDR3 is TGTGCCAGCAGTTACCCAGTACCAGATACGCAGTATTTT. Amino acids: CASSYPVPDTQYF.

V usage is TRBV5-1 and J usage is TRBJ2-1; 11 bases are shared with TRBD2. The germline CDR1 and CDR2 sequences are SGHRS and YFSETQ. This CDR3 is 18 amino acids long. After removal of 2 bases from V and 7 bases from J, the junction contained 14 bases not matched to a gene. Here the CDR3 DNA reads TGCGCCAGCAGCTTACCCAAAGGACTAGCGGGTGTCGAGAATGAGCAGTTCTTC. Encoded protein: CASSLPKGLAGVENEQFF.

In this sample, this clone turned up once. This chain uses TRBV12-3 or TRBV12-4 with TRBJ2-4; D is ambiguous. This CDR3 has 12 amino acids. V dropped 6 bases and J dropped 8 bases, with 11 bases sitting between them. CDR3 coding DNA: TGTGCCAGCAGCCTAGTTCGGCACATTCAGTACTTC. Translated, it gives CASSLVRHIQYF.

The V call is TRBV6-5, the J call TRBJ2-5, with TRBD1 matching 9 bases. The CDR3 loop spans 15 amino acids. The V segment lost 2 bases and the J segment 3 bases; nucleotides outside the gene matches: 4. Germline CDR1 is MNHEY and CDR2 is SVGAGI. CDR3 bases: TGTGCCAGCAGTTACGCCGGGACAGGGAAAGAGACCCAGTACTTC. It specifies CASSYAGTGKETQYF.

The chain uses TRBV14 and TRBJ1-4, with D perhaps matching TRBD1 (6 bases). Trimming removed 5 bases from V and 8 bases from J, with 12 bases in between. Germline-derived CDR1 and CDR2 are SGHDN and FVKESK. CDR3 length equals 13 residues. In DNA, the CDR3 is TGTGCCAGCAGCGGACAGCTTGGGGAAAAACTGTTTTTT. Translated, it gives CASSGQLGEKLFF.

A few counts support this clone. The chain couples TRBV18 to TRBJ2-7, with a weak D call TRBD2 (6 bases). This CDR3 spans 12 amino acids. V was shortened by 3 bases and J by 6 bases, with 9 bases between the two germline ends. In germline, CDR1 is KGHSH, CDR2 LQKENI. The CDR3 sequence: CASSPPGGEQYF. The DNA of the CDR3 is TGTGCCAGCTCACCGCCCGGGGGCGAGCAGTACTTC.

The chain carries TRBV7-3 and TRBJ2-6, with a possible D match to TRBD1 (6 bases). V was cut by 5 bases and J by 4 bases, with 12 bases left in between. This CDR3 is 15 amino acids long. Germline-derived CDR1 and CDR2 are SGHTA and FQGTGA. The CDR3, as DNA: TGTGCCAGCAGCGCCCTCGACAGGGGGGCCAACGTCCTGACTTTC. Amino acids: CASSALDRGANVLTF.

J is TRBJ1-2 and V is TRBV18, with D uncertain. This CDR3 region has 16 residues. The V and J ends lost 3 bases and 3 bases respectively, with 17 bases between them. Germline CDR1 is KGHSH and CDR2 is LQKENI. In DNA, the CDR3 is TGTGCCAGCTCACCCGTCCGGGGTCTATCTTACTATGGCTACACCTTC. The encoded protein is CASSPVRGLSYYGYTF.

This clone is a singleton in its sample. This chain's CDR3 is CASRREVIDEQYF. CDR3 coding DNA: TGTGCCAGCAGGAGGGAGGTTATAGACGAGCAGTACTTC. The chain combines TRBV2 with TRBJ2-7; maybe TRBD2 (6 bases). The germline V gene encodes CDR1 SNHLY and CDR2 FYNNEI. This CDR3 contains 13 residues. V was cut by 6 bases and J by 5 bases, with 14 bases left in between.

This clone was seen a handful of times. The CDR3 is CASSPPGQGAVYGYTF. CDR3 nucleotide sequence: TGTGCCAGCTCACCTCCGGGACAGGGGGCTGTTTATGGCTACACCTTC. The gene calls are TRBV18 and TRBJ1-2; the match to TRBD1 covers 12 bases. CDR1 KGHSH and CDR2 LQKENI come from the germline V gene. V was clipped by 3 bases and J by 5 bases; unmatched bases: 7. The CDR3 extends over 16 amino acids.

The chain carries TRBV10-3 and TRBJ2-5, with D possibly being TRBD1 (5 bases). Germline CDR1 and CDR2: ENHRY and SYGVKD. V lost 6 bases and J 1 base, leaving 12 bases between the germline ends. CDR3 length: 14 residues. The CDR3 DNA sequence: TGTGCCATCAGCAACCAGGGATCCCAAGAGACCCAGTACTTC. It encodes CAISNQGSQETQYF.

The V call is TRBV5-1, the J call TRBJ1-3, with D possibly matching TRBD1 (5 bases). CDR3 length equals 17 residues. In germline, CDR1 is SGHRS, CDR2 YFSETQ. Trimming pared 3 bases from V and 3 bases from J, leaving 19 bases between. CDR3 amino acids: CASSSMRGGSLGNTIYF. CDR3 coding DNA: TGCGCCAGCAGCTCTATGAGGGGAGGATCACTTGGAAACACCATATATTTT.

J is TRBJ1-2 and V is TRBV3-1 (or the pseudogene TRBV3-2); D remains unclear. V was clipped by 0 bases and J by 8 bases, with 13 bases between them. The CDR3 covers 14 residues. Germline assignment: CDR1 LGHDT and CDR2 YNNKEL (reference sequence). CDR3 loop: CASSQDSGFWGYTF. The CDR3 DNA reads TGTGCCAGCAGCCAAGATAGCGGGTTTTGGGGCTACACCTTC.